This T cell receptor (beta chain) was identified during a study of control samples from healthy donors and cancer patients. Profiling relied on immunoSEQ multiplex PCR, and the TCRdb table lists in-frame clones only, not all of them. The table has fewer than 200,000 clones, just under 95% seen once. Sequenced material: blood. This TCR derives from a woman in her fifties or sixties in good health.

The CDR3 bases are TGTGCCAGCAGTTCACTAGGCGAGCAGTACTTC. Its translation is CASSSLGEQYF. The chain couples TRBV6-2 or TRBV6-3 to TRBJ2-7; a possible D gene is TRBD2 (5 bases). CDR3 length equals 11 residues. Germline V gene lookup returns CDR1 MNHEY and CDR2 SVGEGT. V was cut by 4 bases and J by 6 bases, with 7 bases left in between.